The clone carrying this T cell receptor beta chain was seen a handful of times. This specimen belongs to a study of blood T cells in healthy people across ages. Across the study: With template switching, about one barcoded beta molecule was captured per two T cells.

PCR was performed a second time for roughly 7 to 11 cycles using a sample-barcoded 5' primer and a J-beta primer mix. Each CDR3 protein is one row after TCRdb ran MiXCR on the 5' RACE reads. The table has 700,000 to 1,000,000 distinct CDR3 sequences, 40% to 50% seen once. The receptor's source is a man in his 60s in good health. Sequenced sample: blood.

This chain's CDR3 is CASSQFFDRSSYEQYF. The CDR3 region has the DNA TGCGCCAGCAGCCAATTCTTTGACAGGAGCTCCTACGAGCAGTACTTC. The J gene is TRBJ2-7, the V gene TRBV5-1, with D tentatively TRBD1 (6 bases). The CDR3 spans 16 residues. Trimming removed 4 bases at V and 0 bases at J, with 17 bases between. The V gene's germline CDR1 is SGHRS and CDR2 YFSETQ.